The 15 T cell receptor beta chains below all came from one sample that was sequenced in a study of neurological immune-mediated disorders. TCRdb processed the 5' RACE reads anew with MiXCR; each CDR3 protein has one entry. In the table there are about 80,000 distinct CDR3 sequences, 9.4% of which are singletons. Sequenced material: PBMCs. Receptor source: a man over 45 in good health.

Ten or more counts support this clonotype. The chain joins TRBV6-6 to TRBJ1-2, with a possible D match to TRBD1 (5 bases). Germline V gene lookup returns CDR1 MNHNY and CDR2 SVGAGI (reference sequence). The CDR3 contains 13 residues. Trimming took off 5 bases at V and 2 bases at J, with 9 bases between the two ends. The DNA of the CDR3 is TGTGCCAGCAGTGGGGCGGGGAACTATGGCTACACCTTC. Translation gives CASSGAGNYGYTF.

This chain joins TRBV15 and TRBJ2-5, with D hard to call. Germline CDR1 and CDR2: LNHNV and YYDKDF (reference sequence). The CDR3 extends over 13 amino acids. V lost 4 bases and J 4 bases, leaving 10 bases between the germline ends. The chain's CDR3 is CATSNSRIETQYF. DNA of the CDR3: TGTGCCACCAGCAACAGCCGTATAGAGACCCAGTACTTC.

This clonotype was recorded many times. The rearrangement joins TRBV27 to TRBJ2-3; TRBD2 might be the D (5 bases). V lost 6 bases to trimming and J lost 6 bases, with 16 bases between them. CDR1 is MNHEY, CDR2 SMNVEV, per germline (reference sequence). The CDR3 length is 14 residues. Here the CDR3 DNA reads TGTGCCAGCAGGGAGGCTCGGATGTTGGATACGCAGTATTTT. Residues: CASREARMLDTQYF.

This clonotype occurred many times. The chain carries TRBV2 and TRBJ2-1, with D possibly matching TRBD1 (6 bases). Between the trimmed V and J ends, which lost 4 bases and 0 bases, there was a span of 7 bases. The germline gives CDR1 SNHLY, CDR2 FYNNEI. CDR3 length: 14 residues. The CDR3 sequence is CASSGGLSYNEQFF. The CDR3, as DNA: TGTGCCAGCAGTGGGGGGCTCTCCTACAATGAGCAGTTCTTC. The variable domain in full, with the rest retrieved from reference TRBV2 and TRBJ2-1, is EPEVTQTPSHQVTQMGQEVILRCVPISNHLYFYWYRQILGQKVEFLVSFYNNEISEKSEIFDDQFSVERPDGSNFTLKIRSTKLEDSAMYFCASSGGLSYNEQFFGPGTRLTVL.

The CDR3 protein is CASSPGPYYEQYF. CDR3 DNA sequence: TGTGCCAGCTCGCCGGGACCCTACTACGAGCAGTACTTC. The chain carries TRBV18 and TRBJ2-7, with D perhaps given as TRBD1 or TRBD2 (5 bases each). The CDR3 consists of 13 residues. The ends were cut back, 6 bases at V and 3 bases at J, with 12 bases in the middle. Germline V gene lookup returns CDR1 KGHSH and CDR2 LQKENI.

In its sample, this clonotype was seen many times. V usage is TRBV7-2 and J usage is TRBJ2-7; 8 bases are a match to TRBD2. The CDR3 totals 15 residues. J gave up 1 base and V 5 bases, and 7 bases lay outside the gene matches. CDR1 and CDR2 from the germline V gene are SGHTA and FQGNSA. The CDR3 reads CASSPVGGRSYEQYF. Written as DNA, the CDR3 is TGTGCCAGCAGCCCTGTGGGCGGGAGGTCCTACGAGCAGTACTTC.

This clonotype was seen repeatedly, ten times or more. The CDR3 DNA is TGCGCCAGCAGCTTGGGGGACAGCCCTTATGGCTACACCTTC. Its translation is CASSLGDSPYGYTF. J is TRBJ1-2 and V is TRBV5-1; 7 bases match TRBD1. With 0 bases clipped from V and 5 bases from J, the junction kept 4 bases outside the gene matches. Germline CDR1 is SGHRS and CDR2 is YFSETQ. The CDR3 is made up of 14 amino acids.

This clonotype was found many times. This chain links TRBV27 with TRBJ2-3; possibly TRBD2 for D (5 bases). Trimming stripped 11 bases from V and 6 bases from J, with 18 bases between. Per germline, CDR1 MNHEY and CDR2 SMNVEV (reference sequence). This CDR3 is 13 amino acids long. This chain's CDR3 is CAVRADPRDTQYF. CDR3 in DNA: TGTGCCGTGAGGGCGGACCCCAGGGATACGCAGTATTTT.

Comments on this clonotype: A much larger clone lies one base from this, so it may be a read error. V gene TRBV4-3 combines with J gene TRBJ2-1, with TRBD1 matching over 11 bases. Trimming at V came to 4 bases and at J to 7 bases, leaving 6 bases not matched to a gene. Per the germline V gene, CDR1 is LGHNA and CDR2 is YSLEER. The CDR3 consists of 15 residues. The CDR3: CASSLGQGDVNEQFF. CDR3 coding DNA: TGCGCCAGCAGCCTGGGACAGGGGGACGTTAATGAGCAGTTCTTC.

This clonotype has at least ten counts. The CDR3 DNA reads TGTGCCAGCAGTTACTCGGGAGGGGGATCACAGCCCCAGCATTTT. It is translated as CASSYSGGGSQPQHF. The chain combines TRBV6-5 with TRBJ1-5; perhaps TRBD1 as D (6 bases). The CDR3 runs 15 residues. Per the germline V gene, CDR1 is MNHEY and CDR2 is SVGAGI. V was shortened by 0 bases and J by 7 bases, with 13 bases between the two germline ends.

This clonotype was observed many times. V and J are TRBV3-1 and TRBJ2-5; D possibly uses TRBD1 or TRBD2 (5 bases each). V was cut by 1 base and J by 4 bases, with 16 bases left in between. The germline V gene has CDR1 LGHDT and CDR2 YNNKEL (reference sequence). This CDR3 is 16 amino acids long. The CDR3 DNA reads TGTGCCAGCAGCCAAGGTGTGTTAGCGAGGGGAGAGACCCAGTACTTC. This translates into CASSQGVLARGETQYF.

This clonotype was found many times. V gene TRBV6-2 or TRBV6-3 combines with J gene TRBJ2-2; 15 nucleotides line up with TRBD2. Germline V CDR1 and CDR2: MNHEY, SVGEGT. Trimming took 6 bases from V and 4 from J; bases not matched to a gene: 3. The CDR3 extends over 16 amino acids. The CDR3 nucleotides are TGTGCCAGCAGCCTGGGACTAGCGGGAGGCACCGGGGAGCTGTTTTTT. It codes for CASSLGLAGGTGELFF.

This clonotype was picked up many times. The chain has TRBV5-1 and TRBJ1-1, with D possibly matching TRBD1 (6 bases). V lost 2 bases and J lost 5, with 13 bases in between. The CDR3 is 14 residues long. Germline V gives CDR1 SGHRS, CDR2 YFSETQ. The CDR3 DNA follows: TGCGCCAGCAGCTTAAACAGGGTGGCGACTGAAGCTTTCTTT. Amino acids: CASSLNRVATEAFF.

This clonotype was found many times. V is TRBV5-5 and J is TRBJ2-4; D is unresolved. Germline V lookup: CDR1 SGHKS, CDR2 YYEKEE (reference sequence). Between the trimmed V and J ends, which lost 0 bases and 1 base, there was a span of 8 bases. The CDR3 consists of 15 residues. CDR3 sequence reads: CASSLGGIAKNIQYF. The CDR3 DNA follows: TGTGCCAGCAGCTTGGGGGGTATTGCCAAAAACATTCAGTACTTC.

This clonotype has a count of ten or more. This chain connects TRBV28 to TRBJ2-7; TRBD1 or TRBD2 may be the D gene (5 bases each). Germline V lookup: CDR1 MDHEN, CDR2 SYDVKM. The CDR3 spans 16 residues. Trimming removed 6 bases at V and 2 bases at J, with 20 bases between. The CDR3 protein is CASSPLKWDQPYEQYF. CDR3 sequence (DNA): TGTGCCAGCAGCCCCCTGAAATGGGACCAACCCTACGAGCAGTACTTC. Filled out from reference TRBV28 and TRBJ2-7, the complete variable domain reads DVKVTQSSRYLVKRTGEKVFLECVQDMDHENMFWYRQDPGLGLRLIYFSYDVKMKEKGDIPEGYSVSREKKERFSLILESASTNQTSMYLCASSPLKWDQPYEQYFGPGTRLTVT.